A selection of T cell receptor beta chains follows, all from one sample in a study of T cells in Graves' hyperthyroidism and ophthalmopathy. TCRdb redid the calling of the multiplex PCR reads with MiXCR, one entry per CDR3 protein. This table holds 350,000 or so distinct CDR3 sequences, about a sixth found once. Sequenced material: blood. Receptor source: a woman in her forties with Graves' ophthalmopathy. Each CDR3 is given with its conserved first and last residue. D genes are given only for firm matches. The size entry is marked missing in some rows and otherwise reads once, few, many or a size class.

TRBJ1-2,13,TRBV27,.,.,TGTGCCAGCAGTGGGCAGGGTCCCTATGGCTACACCTTC,CASSGQGPYGYTF
TRBJ2-2,11,TRBV7-2,.,many,TGTGCCAGCAGCTTCACCGGGGAGCTGTTTTTT,CASSFTGELFF
TRBJ1-4,15,TRBV12-3/TRBV12-4,.,many,TGTGCCAGCAGTTCCGAGCGACCGCTTAATGAAAAACTGTTTTTT,CASSSERPLNEKLFF
TRBJ2-7,16,TRBV6-2/TRBV6-3,TRBD1,few,TGTGCCAGCAGTTACGGGGGCGGGACAGGAGCCTACGAGCAGTACTTC,CASSYGGGTGAYEQYF
TRBJ2-2,16,TRBV6-1,TRBD2,many,TGTGCCAGCAGCCCCCTGACTAGCGGGAACACCGGGGAGCTGTTTTTT,CASSPLTSGNTGELFF
TRBJ2-2,13,TRBV28,.,many,TGTGCCAGCAGTTTCCGCGCAACCGGGGAGCTGTTTTTT,CASSFRATGELFF
TRBJ1-3,11,TRBV30,.,many,TGTGCCTGGAGCTCTGGAAACACCATATATTTT,CAWSSGNTIYF
TRBJ1-5,15,TRBV7-6,.,many,TGTGCCAGCAGCCCGATGGGGGGCGGCAATCAGCCCCAGCATTTT,CASSPMGGGNQPQHF
TRBJ2-5,16,TRBV12-3/TRBV12-4,TRBD2,many,TGTGCCAGCACCTTGGGGGCTAGCGGGCTAATAGAGACCCAGTACTTC,CASTLGASGLIETQYF
TRBJ1-3,16,TRBV27,TRBD1,many,TGTGCCAGCAGCAGACAGGGAGGGTACTCTGGAAACACCATATATTTT,CASSRQGGYSGNTIYF
TRBJ2-4,15,TRBV27,TRBD2,.,TGTGCCAGCGATATGTTTGCGGGAGAGGTTGACATTCAGTACTTC,CASDMFAGEVDIQYF
TRBJ2-6,15,TRBV9,.,many,TGTGCCAGCAGCGTCGGGACCTCTGGGGCCAACGTCCTGACTTTC,CASSVGTSGANVLTF
TRBJ1-6,16,TRBV4-3,.,.,TGCGCCAGCAGCCAAGCCTTGAGAACACCAAATTCACCCCTCCACTTT,CASSQALRTPNSPLHF
TRBJ1-3,15,TRBV12-3/TRBV12-4,.,many,TGTGCCAGCAGTTTGGATCCACTCTCTGGAAACACCATATATTTT,CASSLDPLSGNTIYF
TRBJ1-2,12,TRBV20-1,.,many,TGCAGTGCTAGCCTTTCGGTCTATGGCTACACCTTC,CSASLSVYGYTF
TRBJ1-5,14,TRBV28,.,many,TGTGCCAGCAACTCCCCACGGGACGATCAGCCCCAGCATTTT,CASNSPRDDQPQHF
TRBJ1-1,13,TRBV6-1,TRBD1,many,TGTGCCAGCAGTGTAGGACAGGTCAATGAAGCTTTCTTT,CASSVGQVNEAFF
TRBJ2-7,17,TRBV6-5,.,.,TGTGCCAGCAGTTTTGTATATTCCGGACAAGCAACCTACGAGCAGTACTTC,CASSFVYSGQATYEQYF
TRBJ2-7,18,TRBV29-1,.,many,TGCAGCGCCTCTTTGGCCCCGAATCCAGCCCACTTTTCGTACGAGCAGTACTTC,CSASLAPNPAHFSYEQYF
TRBJ2-5,13,TRBV15,.,many,TGTGCCACCAGCAGAAAACAGGGAGAGACCCAGTACTTC,CATSRKQGETQYF
TRBJ1-5,17,TRBV20-1,.,many,TGCAGTGCTAGAGACAGGGAGTGGGGCTATAGCAATCAGCCCCAGCATTTT,CSARDREWGYSNQPQHF
TRBJ1-5,14,TRBV12-3/TRBV12-4,TRBD1,many,TGTGCCAGCAGTTTGGGACAGGGAAATCAGCCCCAGCATTTT,CASSLGQGNQPQHF
TRBJ2-7,16,TRBV6-1,.,.,TGTGCCAGCAGCGAGGGCAGGGGAAAAGCGAACTACGAGCAGTACTTC,CASSEGRGKANYEQYF
TRBJ2-7,14,TRBV11-2,.,many,TGTGCCAGCAGCTTCGAGGCGGGGCTGGGCGAGCAGTACTTC,CASSFEAGLGEQYF
TRBJ1-1,14,TRBV12-3/TRBV12-4,.,many,TGTGCCAGCAGTCGGACAGTGGGGCCCACTGAAGCTTTCTTT,CASSRTVGPTEAFF
TRBJ1-6,15,TRBV7-9,.,many,TGTGCCAGCATCAAAGATCCGGTAACTGGGTCACCCCTCCACTTT,CASIKDPVTGSPLHF
TRBJ2-7,13,TRBV18,TRBD1,many,TGTGCCAGCTCACCGGGACAGTTGAGCGAGCAGTACTTC,CASSPGQLSEQYF
TRBJ2-2,15,TRBV30,.,.,TGTGCCTGGAGTTTGGGACAACTGGACACCGGGGAGCTGTTTTTT,CAWSLGQLDTGELFF
TRBJ1-2,14,TRBV29-1,.,many,TGCAGCGTTGGGGGGGACACATCTAACTATGGCTACACCTTC,CSVGGDTSNYGYTF
TRBJ1-1,16,TRBV28,.,many,TGTGCCACCCGATGGGGGCCACACCGCATGAACACTGAAGCTTTCTTT,CATRWGPHRMNTEAFF
TRBJ1-3,17,TRBV15,.,many,TGTGCCACCAGCAGAGATAAGGGCAGGAGCTCTGGAAACACCATATATTTT,CATSRDKGRSSGNTIYF
TRBJ1-1,14,TRBV10-3,.,many,TGTGCCATCAGAAAGGGACAACAGAACACTGAAGCTTTCTTT,CAIRKGQQNTEAFF
TRBJ1-2,14,TRBV12-3/TRBV12-4,.,many,TGTGCCAGCAGTTTTGGGGAAGTTTTCTATGGCTACACCTTC,CASSFGEVFYGYTF
TRBJ2-5,11,TRBV30,.,.,TGTGCCTGGAGTGTAGATACACTCCGGTACTTC,CAWSVDTLRYF
TRBJ1-5,15,TRBV6-2/TRBV6-3,.,many,TGTGCCAGCAGTTACTCGGGGGGCCTCGCTCAGCCCCAGCATTTT,CASSYSGGLAQPQHF
TRBJ2-2,14,TRBV9,.,many,TGTGCCAGCAGCGCCCGTCTAAACTCTAGGGAGCTGTTTTTT,CASSARLNSRELFF
TRBJ2-7,14,TRBV30,.,many,TGTGCCTGGAGTGGGGGTAGCTGGGACTACGAGCAGTACTTC,CAWSGGSWDYEQYF
TRBJ2-7,16,TRBV10-3,.,many,TGTGCCATCAGTGACCCTAGCCTCAGAACGGGGTACGAGCAGTACTTC,CAISDPSLRTGYEQYF
TRBJ1-1,16,TRBV28,.,many,TGTGCCAGCAGTCCCCCACTATACAGAGGTTCCACTGAAGCTTTCTTT,CASSPPLYRGSTEAFF
TRBJ2-1,15,TRBV9,TRBD2,many,TGTGCCAGCAGCGTTAGCGGGAGGGCCCTCGGTGAGCAGTTCTTC,CASSVSGRALGEQFF
TRBJ2-5,15,TRBV7-2,.,many,TGTGCCAGCAGCAGCTCCCTGGACAGACAAGAGACCCAGTACTTC,CASSSSLDRQETQYF
TRBJ2-7,14,TRBV15,.,few,TGTGCCACCAGCAGAGACGCAGTCACCTACGAGCAGTACTTC,CATSRDAVTYEQYF
TRBJ1-6,17,TRBV6-5,.,many,TGTGCCAGCAGTTCCCATCCCACATTAGGGGGGTATTCACCCCTCCACTTT,CASSSHPTLGGYSPLHF
TRBJ1-5,14,TRBV6-1,.,many,TGTGCCAGCAGTGCCGGGGGTAGCGGTCAGCCCCAGCATTTT,CASSAGGSGQPQHF
TRBJ1-2,15,TRBV6-1,.,many,TGTGCCAGCAGTGAAGCGGGTCCCCGTAGCAATGGCTACACCTTC,CASSEAGPRSNGYTF
TRBJ1-2,16,TRBV28,.,.,TGTGCCAGCAGCCCGCCCGGCCTTGTCGGTTACTATGGCTACACCTTC,CASSPPGLVGYYGYTF